This entry lists 30 T cell receptor beta chains sequenced from one sample in a study of shared clonotypes between healthy human individuals (dated by TCRdb to about 2020). Libraries came from the immunoSEQ multiplex PCR assay. The table comes from immuneACCESS by way of TCRdb, which keeps in-frame sequences with V and J called. Part of the clones is missing from these tables; in studies checked, under half for an unresolved V gene and the rest for unknown reasons. For this sample there are over 300,000 clones; over 75% appear just once. 15% to 20% of the sample comes from the top ten. Sequenced sample: memory CD8+ T cells sorted from blood. Reading the label with the study, this specimen's cell subset or site is: CD45RO+ cells pooled with CCR7-negative TemRA cells. Receptors were obtained from a man younger than 30 in good health.

The chain employs TRBV13 and TRBJ1-1; D not certain. From germline, CDR1 is PRHDT and CDR2 FYEKMQ (reference sequence). V was clipped by 6 bases and J by 5 bases, with 13 bases between them. This CDR3 contains 13 residues. The chain's CDR3 is CASRRAGWTEAFF. The DNA of the CDR3 is TGTGCCAGCAGGAGGGCAGGCTGGACTGAAGCTTTCTTT. Supplemented by reference TRBV13 and TRBJ1-1, the full variable domain reads AAGVIQSPRHLIKEKRETATLKCYPIPRHDTVYWYQQGPGQDPQFLISFYEKMQSDKGSIPDRFSAQQFSDYHSELNMSSLELGDSALYFCASRRAGWTEAFFGQGTRLTVV.

Concerning this clone itself: Other DNA sequences in the same sample also yield this CDR3. The rearrangement joins TRBV28 to TRBJ1-1, with D possibly matching TRBD1 (6 bases). The CDR3 runs 14 residues. Germline V gene data show CDR1 as MDHEN and CDR2 as SYDVKM. V was trimmed by 2 bases and J by 4 bases, leaving 11 bases between them. The CDR3 DNA reads as TGTGCCAGCAGTTTACGGGGGCAGGGCACTGAAGCTTTCTTT. As protein: CASSLRGQGTEAFF. Full variable domain (rest looked up from reference TRBV28 and TRBJ1-1): DVKVTQSSRYLVKRTGEKVFLECVQDMDHENMFWYRQDPGLGLRLIYFSYDVKMKEKGDIPEGYSVSREKKERFSLILESASTNQTSMYLCASSLRGQGTEAFFGQGTRLTVV.

This chain connects TRBV10-2 to TRBJ1-5; TRBD1 is a possible D gene (5 bases). CDR3 length: 15 amino acids. V lost 3 bases, J lost 4 bases, and 13 bases lay in between. Germline lookup yields CDR1 WSHSY and CDR2 SAAADI. The CDR3 coding sequence is TGCGCCAGCAGTGATCAGGGCACGGGGAATCAGCCCCAGCATTTT. Translated, it gives CASSDQGTGNQPQHF.

There are a few counts of this clone. The chain combines TRBV2 with TRBJ2-3, with TRBD1 identical over 7 bases. CDR3 size: 13 residues. CDR1 is SNHLY, CDR2 FYNNEI, per germline. Trimming took 8 bases from V and 4 from J; bases not matched to a gene: 6. The CDR3, as DNA: TGTGCCAGCGAGGGGGCGAAAGCAGATACGCAGTATTTT. It encodes CASEGAKADTQYF.

The chain recombines TRBV2 with TRBJ2-7; TRBD1 matches 8 bases. Germline CDR1 reads SNHLY; CDR2 reads FYNNEI. V dropped 11 bases and J dropped 3; count of bases not matched to a gene: 15. CDR3 size: 15 residues. CDR3 region: CARTSGGPEFYEQYF. For the CDR3, the DNA is TGTGCCCGTACCTCAGGGGGCCCGGAATTCTACGAGCAGTACTTC.

The chain has TRBV29-1 and TRBJ1-2; D gene unclear. V was cut by 2 bases and J by 0 bases, with 10 bases left in between. This CDR3 is 14 amino acids long. Germline values: CDR1 SQVTM, CDR2 ANQGSEA. CDR3 nucleotide sequence: TGCAGCGTTGAAAGCCTATCTCCTAACTATGGCTACACCTTC. It is translated as CSVESLSPNYGYTF.

The V and J genes are TRBV11-2 and TRBJ2-1; possibly TRBD2 for D (5 bases). The germline V and J ends were trimmed by 6 bases and 10 bases, with 13 bases remaining between them. Germline V gene lookup returns CDR1 SGHAT and CDR2 FQNNGV. The length of the CDR3 is 12 residues. The DNA of the CDR3 is TGTGCCAGCAGATTAAACCCGGGAGAGCAGTTCTTC. This encodes CASRLNPGEQFF.

The rearrangement links TRBV28 to TRBJ2-7; D is undetermined. CDR1 MDHEN and CDR2 SYDVKM come from the germline V gene. Trimming removed 5 bases at V and 1 base at J, with 12 bases between. The CDR3 contains 14 residues. This chain's CDR3 is CASSPSDSSYEQYF. For the CDR3, the DNA is TGTGCCAGCAGTCCCAGTGACTCATCCTACGAGCAGTACTTC.

This chain links TRBV19 with TRBJ2-7, with D tentatively TRBD1 or TRBD2 (5 bases each). This CDR3 contains 14 residues. The V gene's germline CDR1 is LNHDA and CDR2 SQIVND (reference sequence). The V end lost 5 bases, the J end lost 6 bases, and 17 bases lay between the germline ends. The CDR3 loop reads CASSRTLGPIEQYF. The CDR3 DNA is TGTGCCAGTAGTCGAACATTGGGACCAATCGAGCAGTACTTC.

The count of this clone is one. This chain uses TRBV13 with TRBJ2-7, with D hard to call. The CDR3 consists of 12 residues. Trimming stripped 2 bases from V and 4 bases from J, with 6 bases between. CDR1 is PRHDT and CDR2 is FYEKMQ in the germline V gene (reference sequence). The CDR3 DNA is TGTGCCAGCAGCTTACTCGGGTACGAGCAGTACTTC. As protein: CASSLLGYEQYF.

The chain links TRBV10-1 to TRBJ1-1, with D uncertain. The length of the CDR3 is 13 residues. Germline V gives CDR1 WNHNN, CDR2 SYGVQD (reference sequence). V lost 1 base, J lost 6 bases, and 9 bases lay in between. CDR3 nucleotides: TGCGCCAGCAGTGAGTGGGTGCTCGCTGAAGCTTTCTTT. It codes for CASSEWVLAEAFF.

This clone is a singleton in its sample. The V and J genes are TRBV4-2 and TRBJ1-2, with D possibly being TRBD1 (5 bases). Germline CDR1 LGHNA, CDR2 YNFKEQ. The CDR3 runs to 13 residues. Between the trimmed V and J ends, which lost 0 bases and 8 bases, there was a span of 10 bases. The CDR3 DNA reads as TGTGCCAGCAGCCAAGACGGGGGTGCCGGCTACACCTTC. Protein sequence: CASSQDGGAGYTF.

A remark on this clone: A much bigger clone sits one base away, suggesting this may be a read error. The same CDR3 also results from other DNA sequences found in this sample. V usage is TRBV5-6 and J usage is TRBJ2-7; perhaps TRBD2 as D (5 bases). This CDR3 has 12 residues. V was cut by 0 bases and J by 4 bases, with 5 bases left in between. Germline V lookup: CDR1 SGHDT, CDR2 YYEEEE. The CDR3 DNA reads TGTGCCAGCAGCTTGGGAGGGTACGAGCAGTACTTC. The encoded protein is CASSLGGYEQYF.

The gene calls are TRBV2 and TRBJ2-1; D not resolved. The V end lost 4 bases, the J end lost 10 bases, and 17 bases lay between the germline ends. The germline CDR1 and CDR2 sequences are SNHLY and FYNNEI. This CDR3 spans 14 amino acids. The DNA of the CDR3 is TGTGCCAGCAGTGTAGGACGTAGCTTTAAGGAGCAGTTCTTC. Protein: CASSVGRSFKEQFF.

J is TRBJ2-7 and V is TRBV5-1, with TRBD1 matching over 12 bases. Per germline, CDR1 SGHRS and CDR2 YFSETQ. The CDR3 is made up of 17 amino acids. V lost 4 bases and J lost 7; bases outside the gene matches: 15. CDR3 in DNA: TGCGCCAGCAGCGTGAGACCGGGACAGGGGGCGTCTGGGGAGCAGTACTTC. Protein: CASSVRPGQGASGEQYF.

The CDR3 reads CATRDRREYEQYF. The CDR3 nucleotides are TGTGCCACCAGGGACAGGAGAGAATACGAGCAGTACTTC. The V and J genes are TRBV15 and TRBJ2-7; 7 nucleotides line up with TRBD1. The J segment lost 4 bases and the V segment lost 6 bases, leaving 6 bases of the junction unmatched. The CDR3 consists of 13 residues. Germline V gene data show CDR1 as LNHNV and CDR2 as YYDKDF (reference sequence).

By sample fraction, this clone is medium-sized (0.01 to 0.1%). The V call is TRBV7-9, the J call TRBJ1-4, with 7 bases fitting TRBD1. The CDR3 is 15 residues long. CDR1 is SEHNR, CDR2 FQNEAQ, per germline (reference sequence). V was pared by 5 bases and J by 8 bases, with 11 bases of the junction left unmatched. In DNA form, the CDR3 reads TGTGCCAGCAGCAACCAACAGGGGCTCGAGGAAAAACTGTTTTTT. It translates to CASSNQQGLEEKLFF.

In its sample, this clone was seen once. This same CDR3 is encoded by further DNA sequences in the sample. The gene calls are TRBV5-8 and TRBJ2-3; D could derive from TRBD1 or TRBD2 (5 bases each). The CDR3 totals 15 residues. Germline V gene sequence: CDR1 SGHTS, CDR2 YDEGEE. Between the trimmed V and J ends, which lost 0 bases and 0 bases, there was a span of 8 bases. CDR3 sequence: CASSLGGASTDTQYF. The CDR3 DNA reads TGTGCCAGCAGCTTGGGAGGGGCTAGCACAGATACGCAGTATTTT.

The V gene is TRBV7-9, the J gene TRBJ1-1, with D perhaps matching TRBD1 (6 bases). There are 15 residues in the CDR3. Germline CDR1 reads SEHNR; CDR2 reads FQNEAQ (reference sequence). The V gene lost 5 bases and the J gene lost 3 bases, with 16 bases spanning the gap. CDR3 bases: TGTGCCAGCAGCAGCCAGACAGGAGGGGACACTGAAGCTTTCTTT. Translated: CASSSQTGGDTEAFF.

This sequence joins TRBV10-3 and TRBJ1-3; D possibly corresponds to TRBD1 (5 bases). The ends were cut back, 6 bases at V and 0 bases at J, with 18 bases in the middle. The CDR3 extends over 17 amino acids. Germline CDR1 reads ENHRY; CDR2 reads SYGVKD. The CDR3 here is CAIREGLDVTSGNTIYF. The CDR3 DNA sequence: TGTGCCATCAGGGAGGGGCTGGACGTTACCTCTGGAAACACCATATATTTT.

The chain is built from TRBV20-1 and TRBJ1-1; the D is unclear. The germline V and J ends were trimmed by 8 bases and 1 base, with 5 bases remaining between them. The CDR3 is made up of 10 amino acids. CDR1 DFQATT and CDR2 SNEGSKA come from the germline V gene (reference sequence). This chain's CDR3 is CSPPNTEAFF. The CDR3, as DNA: TGCAGTCCCCCGAACACTGAAGCTTTCTTT.

This chain connects TRBV14 to TRBJ2-6, with D hard to call. The CDR3 loop spans 14 amino acids. Germline lookup yields CDR1 SGHDN and CDR2 FVKESK. Trimming shortened V by 1 base and J by 13 bases, and 14 bases separated the two germline ends. The CDR3 nucleotides are TGTGCCAGCAGCCAAGGGGCAGGCCTGGAAGTCCTGACTTTC. It is translated as CASSQGAGLEVLTF.

This chain uses TRBV6-6 with TRBJ2-3; 9 bases line up with TRBD1. Germline trimming cut 4 bases from V and 0 bases from J; bases unmatched to any gene: 5. The CDR3 loop spans 16 amino acids. Germline loops: CDR1 MNHNY, CDR2 SVGAGI (reference sequence). CDR3 bases: TGTGCCAGCAGTTCACAGGGGGCGTCTAGCACAGATACGCAGTATTTT. It yields the protein CASSSQGASSTDTQYF.

The chain is built from TRBV11-2 and TRBJ2-7; TRBD1 matches 7 bases. Germline values: CDR1 SGHAT, CDR2 FQNNGV. V lost 4 bases, J lost 4 bases, and 7 bases stayed unmatched. CDR3 length: 14 amino acids. The CDR3 loop reads CASSWGQQGYEQYF. In DNA, the CDR3 is TGTGCCAGCAGCTGGGGGCAACAGGGGTACGAGCAGTACTTC. The variable domain in full, with the rest retrieved from reference TRBV11-2 and TRBJ2-7, is EAGVAQSPRYKIIEKRQSVAFWCNPISGHATLYWYQQILGQGPKLLIQFQNNGVVDDSQLPKDRFSAERLKGVDSTLKIQPAKLEDSAVYLCASSWGQQGYEQYFGPGTRLTVT.

This chain uses TRBV4-3 with TRBJ2-3; 8 nucleotides align to TRBD1. CDR1 is LGHNA, CDR2 YSLEER, per germline. V shed 0 bases and J 0 bases; nucleotides not matched to a gene: 2. This CDR3 region has 16 residues. CDR3 in DNA: TGCGCCAGCAGCCAAGACAGGGGGCGAAGCACAGATACGCAGTATTTT. It specifies CASSQDRGRSTDTQYF.

The rearrangement uses TRBV5-6 and TRBJ2-5; the match to TRBD2 covers 10 bases. This CDR3 region has 15 residues. In germline, CDR1 is SGHDT, CDR2 YYEEEE. The V segment lost 6 bases and the J segment 5 bases; nucleotides outside the gene matches: 10. Here the CDR3 DNA reads TGTGCCAGCACCGCGGTACTAGCGGGATATGAGACCCAGTACTTC. Its translation: CASTAVLAGYETQYF.

V usage is TRBV7-2 and J usage is TRBJ1-2, with D possibly being TRBD1 (5 bases). V shed 11 bases and J shed 3 bases, with 13 bases lying between them. The CDR3 covers 12 residues. From germline, CDR1 is SGHTA and CDR2 FQGNSA. CDR3 bases: TGTGCCTGGGAGGGGACGGACTATGGCTACACCTTC. Amino acids: CAWEGTDYGYTF.

V usage is TRBV11-2 and J usage is TRBJ1-4; D remains unclear. CDR3 length: 16 residues. Germline CDR1 reads SGHAT; CDR2 reads FQNNGV. Trimming cost V 3 bases and J 0 bases, with 11 bases left between them. The CDR3 loop is CASSFAPSATNEKLFF. DNA of the CDR3: TGTGCCAGCAGCTTCGCCCCCTCTGCAACTAATGAAAAACTGTTTTTT.

The CDR3 loop reads CASSFGVAAYNEQFF. The CDR3 nucleotides are TGCGCCAGCAGCTTCGGAGTAGCGGCCTACAATGAGCAGTTCTTC. V usage is TRBV5-1 and J usage is TRBJ2-1; tentatively, D is TRBD2 (6 bases). V was cut by 2 bases and J by 2 bases, with 11 bases left in between. Germline V lookup: CDR1 SGHRS, CDR2 YFSETQ. There are 15 residues in the CDR3. The full variable domain, its missing parts supplied by reference TRBV5-1 and TRBJ2-1, is KAGVTQTPRYLIKTRGQQVTLSCSPISGHRSVSWYQQTPGQGLQFLFEYFSETQRNKGNFPGRFSGRQFSNSRSEMNVSTLELGDSALYLCASSFGVAAYNEQFFGPGTRLTVL.

This chain connects TRBV2 to TRBJ2-7; D possibly corresponds to TRBD1 (5 bases). CDR1 SNHLY and CDR2 FYNNEI come from the germline V gene. The CDR3 has 13 residues. V was trimmed by 7 bases and J by 3 bases, leaving 13 bases between them. CDR3 residues: CASIGFRDYEQYF. The CDR3, as DNA: TGTGCCAGCATTGGTTTCAGGGACTACGAGCAGTACTTC.